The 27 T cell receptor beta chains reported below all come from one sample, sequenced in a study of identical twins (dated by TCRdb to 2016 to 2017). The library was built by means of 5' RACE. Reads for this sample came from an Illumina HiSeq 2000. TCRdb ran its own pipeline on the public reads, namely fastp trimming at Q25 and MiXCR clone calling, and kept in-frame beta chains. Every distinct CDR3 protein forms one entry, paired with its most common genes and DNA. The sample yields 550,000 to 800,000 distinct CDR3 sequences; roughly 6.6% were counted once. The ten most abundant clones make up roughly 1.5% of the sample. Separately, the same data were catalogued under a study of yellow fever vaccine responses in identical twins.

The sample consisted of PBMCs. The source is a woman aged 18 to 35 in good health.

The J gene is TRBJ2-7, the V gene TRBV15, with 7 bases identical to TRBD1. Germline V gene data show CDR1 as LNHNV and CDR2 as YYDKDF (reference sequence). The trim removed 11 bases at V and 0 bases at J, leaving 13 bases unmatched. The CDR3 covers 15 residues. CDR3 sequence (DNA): TGTGCCGCCCGAATACCCCGGGACAGCTCCTACGAGCAGTACGTC. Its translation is CAARIPRDSSYEQYV.

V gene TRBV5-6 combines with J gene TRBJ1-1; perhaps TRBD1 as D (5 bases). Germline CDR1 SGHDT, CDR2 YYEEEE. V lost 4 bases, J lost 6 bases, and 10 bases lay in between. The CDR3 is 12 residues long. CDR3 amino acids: CASSLRVAEAFF. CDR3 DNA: TGTGCCAGCAGCCTCAGGGTCGCTGAAGCTTTCTTT. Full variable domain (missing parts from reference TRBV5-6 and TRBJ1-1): DAGVTQSPTHLIKTRGQQVTLRCSPKSGHDTVSWYQQALGQGPQFIFQYYEEEERQRGNFPDRFSGHQFPNYSSELNVNALLLGDSALYLCASSLRVAEAFFGQGTRLTVV.

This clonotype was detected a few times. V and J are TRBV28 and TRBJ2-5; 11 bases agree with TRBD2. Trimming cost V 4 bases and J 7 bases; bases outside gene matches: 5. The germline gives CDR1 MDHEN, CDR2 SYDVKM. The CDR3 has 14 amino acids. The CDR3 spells CASSWLAGGGTQYF. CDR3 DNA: TGTGCCAGCAGTTGGCTAGCGGGAGGCGGGACCCAGTACTTC.

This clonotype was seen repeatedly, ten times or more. DNA for the CDR3: TGCAGCGTTAGAGGGGCGGAGAAACTGTTTTTT. As protein: CSVRGAEKLFF. V gene TRBV29-1 combines with J gene TRBJ1-4, with D tentatively TRBD1 (5 bases). The V gene lost 5 bases and the J gene lost 11 bases, with 12 bases spanning the gap. The CDR3 runs 11 residues. Germline assignment: CDR1 SQVTM and CDR2 ANQGSEA. The variable domain in full, with the rest retrieved from reference TRBV29-1 and TRBJ1-4, is SAVISQKPSRDICQRGTSLTIQCQVDSQVTMMFWYRQQPGQSLTLIATANQGSEATYESGFVIDKFPISRPNLTFSTLTVSNMSPEDSSIYLCSVRGAEKLFFGSGTQLSVL.

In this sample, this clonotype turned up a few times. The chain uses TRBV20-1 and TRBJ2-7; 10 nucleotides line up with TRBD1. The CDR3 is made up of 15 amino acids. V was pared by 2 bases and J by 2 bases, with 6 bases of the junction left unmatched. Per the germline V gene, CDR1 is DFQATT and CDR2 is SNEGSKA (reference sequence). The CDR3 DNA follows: TGCAGTGCTAGATCTCCGGGACAGGGGCCCTACGAGCAGTACTTC. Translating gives CSARSPGQGPYEQYF.

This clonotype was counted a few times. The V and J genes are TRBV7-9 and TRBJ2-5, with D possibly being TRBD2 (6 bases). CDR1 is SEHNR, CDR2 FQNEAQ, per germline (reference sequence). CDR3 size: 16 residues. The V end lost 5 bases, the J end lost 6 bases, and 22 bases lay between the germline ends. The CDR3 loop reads CASSHVGEVERKTQYF. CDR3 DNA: TGTGCCAGCAGCCACGTTGGGGAGGTGGAGCGGAAGACCCAGTACTTC.

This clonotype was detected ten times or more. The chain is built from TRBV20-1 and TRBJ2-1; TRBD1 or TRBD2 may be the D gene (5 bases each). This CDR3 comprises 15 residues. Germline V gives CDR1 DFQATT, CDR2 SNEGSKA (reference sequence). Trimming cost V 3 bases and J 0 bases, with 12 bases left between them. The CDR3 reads CSARDGDRSYNEQFF. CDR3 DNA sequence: TGCAGTGCTAGGGACGGGGACCGCTCCTACAATGAGCAGTTCTTC.

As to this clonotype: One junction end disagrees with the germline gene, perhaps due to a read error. CDR3 in amino acids: CASSEDRGRQPQHF. CDR3 nucleotides: TGTGCCAGCAGCGAAGACAGGGGCCGTCAGCCCCAGCATTTT. The chain carries TRBV2 and TRBJ1-5; 8 nucleotides agree with TRBD1. The CDR3 extends over 14 amino acids. Per germline, CDR1 SNHLY and CDR2 FYNNEI.

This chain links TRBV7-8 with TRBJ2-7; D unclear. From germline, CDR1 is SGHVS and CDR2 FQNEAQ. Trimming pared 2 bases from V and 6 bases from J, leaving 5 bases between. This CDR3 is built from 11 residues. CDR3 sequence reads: CASSLNGEQYV. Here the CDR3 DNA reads TGTGCCAGCAGCTTAAATGGCGAGCAGTACGTC.

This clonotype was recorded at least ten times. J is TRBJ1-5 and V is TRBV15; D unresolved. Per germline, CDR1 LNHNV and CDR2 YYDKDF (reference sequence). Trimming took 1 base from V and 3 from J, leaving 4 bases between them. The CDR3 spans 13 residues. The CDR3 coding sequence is TGTGCCACCAGCAGAGCTCCCAATCAGCCCCAGCATTTT. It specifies CATSRAPNQPQHF.

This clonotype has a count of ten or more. The CDR3 region has the DNA TGCAGCGTTGCGAGGCTAGCGGGGGACACCGGGGAGCTGTTTTTT. Translated, it gives CSVARLAGDTGELFF. The gene calls are TRBV29-1 and TRBJ2-2; 10 positions agree with TRBD2. The V segment lost 4 bases and the J segment 3 bases; nucleotides outside the gene matches: 5. CDR1 and CDR2 (germline): SQVTM, ANQGSEA. The length of the CDR3 is 15 residues.

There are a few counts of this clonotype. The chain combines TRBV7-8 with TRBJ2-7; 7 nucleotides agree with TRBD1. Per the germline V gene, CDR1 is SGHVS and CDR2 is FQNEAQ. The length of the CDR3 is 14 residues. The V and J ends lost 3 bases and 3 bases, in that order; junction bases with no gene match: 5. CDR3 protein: CASSFGTALYEQYF. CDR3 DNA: TGTGCCAGCAGCTTTGGGACAGCACTCTACGAGCAGTACTTC.

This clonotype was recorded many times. The CDR3 sequence: CAISEARRLAKNIQYF. The CDR3 DNA reads as TGTGCCATCAGTGAAGCGAGACGACTAGCCAAAAACATTCAGTACTTC. This chain links TRBV10-3 with TRBJ2-4; D is undetermined. The germline V gene encodes CDR1 ENHRY and CDR2 SYGVKD. The CDR3 spans 16 residues. V lost 3 bases and J lost 0, with 12 bases in between.

CDR3 bases: TGTGCCAGCAGTCCGCCCGTACTAGCGGGAGGGTACAATGAGCAGTTCTTC. Its protein is CASSPPVLAGGYNEQFF. The rearrangement links TRBV28 to TRBJ2-1, with 13 bases lining up with TRBD2. V trimming: 5 bases; J trimming: 4 bases; junction bases outside the gene matches: 8. The CDR3 consists of 17 residues. Germline CDR1 is MDHEN and CDR2 is SYDVKM. Variable domain in full (rest from reference TRBV28 and TRBJ2-1): DVKVTQSSRYLVKRTGEKVFLECVQDMDHENMFWYRQDPGLGLRLIYFSYDVKMKEKGDIPEGYSVSREKKERFSLILESASTNQTSMYLCASSPPVLAGGYNEQFFGPGTRLTVL.

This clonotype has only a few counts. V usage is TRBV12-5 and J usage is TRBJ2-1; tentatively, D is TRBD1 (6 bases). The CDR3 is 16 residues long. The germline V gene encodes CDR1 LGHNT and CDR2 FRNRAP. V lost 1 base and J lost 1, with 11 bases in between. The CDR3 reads CASGLALGQSYNEQFF. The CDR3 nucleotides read TGTGCTAGTGGTTTGGCCCTTGGACAGTCCTACAATGAGCAGTTCTTC.

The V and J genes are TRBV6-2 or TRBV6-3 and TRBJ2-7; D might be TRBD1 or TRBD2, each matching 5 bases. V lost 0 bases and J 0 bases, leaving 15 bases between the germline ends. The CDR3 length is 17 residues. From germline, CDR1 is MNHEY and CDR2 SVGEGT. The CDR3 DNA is TGTGCCAGCAGTTACTCGGGGGTGGAGGACCCCTCCTACGAGCAGTACTTC. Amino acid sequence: CASSYSGVEDPSYEQYF.

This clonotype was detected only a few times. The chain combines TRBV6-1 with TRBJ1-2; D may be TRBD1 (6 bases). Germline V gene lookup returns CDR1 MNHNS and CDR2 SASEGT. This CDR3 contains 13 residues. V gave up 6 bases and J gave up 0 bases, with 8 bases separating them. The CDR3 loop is CASRWTANYGYTF. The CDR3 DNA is TGTGCCAGCAGGTGGACAGCTAACTATGGCTACACCTTC.

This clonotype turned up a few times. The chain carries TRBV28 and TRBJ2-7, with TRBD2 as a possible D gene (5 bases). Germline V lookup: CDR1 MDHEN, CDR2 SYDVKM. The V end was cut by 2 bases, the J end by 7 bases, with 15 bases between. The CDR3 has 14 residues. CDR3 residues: CASSLTLLAREQYF. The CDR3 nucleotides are TGTGCCAGCAGTTTAACCCTCCTAGCACGGGAGCAGTACTTC.

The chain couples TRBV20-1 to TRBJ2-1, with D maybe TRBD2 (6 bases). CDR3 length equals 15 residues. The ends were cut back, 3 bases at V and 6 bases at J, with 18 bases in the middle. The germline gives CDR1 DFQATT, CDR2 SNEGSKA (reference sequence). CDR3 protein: CSARSGTGPGNEQFF. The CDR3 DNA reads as TGCAGTGCTAGGTCCGGGACTGGACCCGGCAATGAGCAGTTCTTC.

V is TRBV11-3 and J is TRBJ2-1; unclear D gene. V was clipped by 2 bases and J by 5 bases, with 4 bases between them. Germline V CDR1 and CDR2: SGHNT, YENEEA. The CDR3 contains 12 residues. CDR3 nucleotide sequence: TGTGCCAGCAGCTTAAGCCACAATGAGCAGTTCTTC. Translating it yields CASSLSHNEQFF.

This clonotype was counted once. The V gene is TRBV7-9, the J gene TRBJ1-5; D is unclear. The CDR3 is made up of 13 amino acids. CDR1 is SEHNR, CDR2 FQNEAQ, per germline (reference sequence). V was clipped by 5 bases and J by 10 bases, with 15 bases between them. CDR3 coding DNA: TGTGCCAGCAGCCCCGCCCTGCCGGGACCCCAGCATTTT. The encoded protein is CASSPALPGPQHF.

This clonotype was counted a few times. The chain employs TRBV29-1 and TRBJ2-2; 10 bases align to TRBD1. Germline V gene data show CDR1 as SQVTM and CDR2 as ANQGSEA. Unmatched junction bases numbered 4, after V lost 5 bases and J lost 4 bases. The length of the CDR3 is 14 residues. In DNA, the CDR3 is TGCAGCGTTAGGACAGGGGGATTCACCGGGGAGCTGTTTTTT. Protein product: CSVRTGGFTGELFF.

For the CDR3, the DNA is TGCAGTGCTCTAGGGGGGCGAGGGGATACGCAGTATTTT. Translated: CSALGGRGDTQYF. The chain is built from TRBV20-1 and TRBJ2-3; either TRBD1 or TRBD2 may fit D (6 bases each). This CDR3 spans 13 amino acids. Germline CDR1 and CDR2: DFQATT and SNEGSKA (reference sequence). Between the trimmed V and J ends, which lost 5 bases and 6 bases, there was a span of 15 bases.

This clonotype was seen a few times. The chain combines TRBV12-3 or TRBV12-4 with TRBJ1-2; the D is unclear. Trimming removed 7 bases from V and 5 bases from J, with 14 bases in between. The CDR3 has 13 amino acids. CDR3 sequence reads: CASTQRASYGYTF. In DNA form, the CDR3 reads TGTGCCAGCACCCAGCGGGCCTCGTATGGCTACACCTTC.

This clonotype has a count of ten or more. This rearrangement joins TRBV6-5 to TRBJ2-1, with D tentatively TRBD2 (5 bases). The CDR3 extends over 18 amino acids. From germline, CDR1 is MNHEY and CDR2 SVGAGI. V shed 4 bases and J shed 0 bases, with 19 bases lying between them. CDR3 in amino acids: CASSSFGRTGSSYNEQFF. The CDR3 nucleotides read TGTGCCAGCAGTTCCTTTGGCAGGACGGGGAGCTCCTACAATGAGCAGTTCTTC.

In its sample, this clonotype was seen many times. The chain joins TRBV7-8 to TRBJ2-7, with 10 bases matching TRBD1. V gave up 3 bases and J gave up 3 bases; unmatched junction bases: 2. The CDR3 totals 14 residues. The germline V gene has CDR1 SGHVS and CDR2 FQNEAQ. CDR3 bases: TGTGCCAGCAGCTTCCGGACAGGGGGCTACGAGCAGTACTTC. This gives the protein CASSFRTGGYEQYF.

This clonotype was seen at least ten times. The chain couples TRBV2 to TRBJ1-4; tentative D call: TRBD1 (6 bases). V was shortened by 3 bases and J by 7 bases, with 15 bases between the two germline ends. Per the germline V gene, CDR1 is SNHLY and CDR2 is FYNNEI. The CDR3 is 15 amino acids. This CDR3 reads CASSEAPRGSEKLFF. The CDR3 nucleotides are TGTGCCAGCAGTGAGGCCCCTAGGGGGAGTGAAAAACTGTTTTTT.